Described below is a single T cell receptor (beta chain) sequence and its context. Collection of blood occurred at baseline, at cycle 4 day 1, and at cycle 7 day 1. Profiled with immunoSEQ multiplex PCR; TCRdb holds only in-frame clones, not every one. The sample has about 81,000 clones, roughly 91% seen once; the top ten hold around 0.45%. These data originate in a study of OX40 agonist ivuxolimab in advanced cancers. As for the study in general: Earlier anti-PD-1, anti-PD-L1 or anti-CTLA-4 therapy was permitted; roughly 42% had received some.

The specimen was CD4+ or CD8+ T cells sorted from blood, collected in a trial of the OX40 agonist ivuxolimab. This clonotype originated in an adult with an advanced solid tumor such as melanoma, head and neck, liver or kidney cancer.

In DNA form, the CDR3 reads TGTGCCAGCAGTTTGACAGGGGAATCCTACGAGCAGTACTTC. Its protein product is CASSLTGESYEQYF. The V gene is TRBV27, the J gene TRBJ2-7, with 8 bases that match TRBD1. The V segment lost 3 bases and the J segment 1 base; nucleotides outside the gene matches: 2. Germline CDR1 is MNHEY and CDR2 is SMNVEV (reference sequence). This CDR3 contains 14 residues.